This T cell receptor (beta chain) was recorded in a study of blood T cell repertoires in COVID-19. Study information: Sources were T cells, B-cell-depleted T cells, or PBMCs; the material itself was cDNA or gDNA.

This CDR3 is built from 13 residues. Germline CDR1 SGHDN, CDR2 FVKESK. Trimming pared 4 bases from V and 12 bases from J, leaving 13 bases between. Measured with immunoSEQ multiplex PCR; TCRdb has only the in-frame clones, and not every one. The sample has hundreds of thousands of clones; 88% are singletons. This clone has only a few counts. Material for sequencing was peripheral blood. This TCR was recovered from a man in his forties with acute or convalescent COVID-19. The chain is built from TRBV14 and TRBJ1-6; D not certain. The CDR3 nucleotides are TGTGCCAGCAGCCCCGGGATTAGCTTACCCCTCCACTTT. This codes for CASSPGISLPLHF.